This T cell receptor beta chain is from a study of OX40 agonist ivuxolimab in advanced cancers. About the research overall: Participants averaged approximately 61 years of age (range roughly 23 to 90) and were over 75% male. Previous treatment with anti-PD-1, anti-PD-L1 or anti-CTLA-4 therapy was allowed; 40% had received some.

The method was immunoSEQ multiplex PCR; TCRdb's version includes in-frame clones alone and lacks a portion of them. Here the sample spans roughly 90,000 clones, 75% to 95% being singletons. The CDR3 loop spans 13 amino acids. V lost 2 bases and J 1 base, leaving 5 bases between the germline ends. Germline V gives CDR1 SGHVS, CDR2 FNYEAQ. Of note for this clone: Its cognate antigen is unknown.

Study findings and constraints: Some of the lowest clonal expansion was seen in partial responders at 0.1-3.0 mg/kg. Blood T cells, both CD4+ and CD8+, expanded clonally by week 6 at 0.1 to 3.0 mg/kg.

J is TRBJ1-1 and V is TRBV7-6; D is unclear. The sequence was collected from an adult with an advanced solid tumor such as melanoma, head and neck, liver or kidney cancer. The sample was CD4+ or CD8+ T cells sorted from blood, taken in a trial of the OX40 agonist ivuxolimab. CDR3 nucleotide sequence: TGTGCCAGCAGCTTATCCCAGAACACTGAAGCTTTCTTT. It specifies CASSLSQNTEAFF.